This T cell receptor (beta chain) emerged from a study of technical replicates of blood from a few donors. Profiled with immunoSEQ multiplex PCR; TCRdb holds only in-frame clones, not every one. Seen here are just over 95,000 clones, over 85% observed once, and the top ten hold around 0.31%. The germline V gene encodes CDR1 LNHDA and CDR2 SQIVND (reference sequence). The CDR3 runs 15 residues. The V and J ends lost 5 bases and 4 bases, in that order; junction bases with no gene match: 8. The clonotype was recovered from a human donor in good health. Material: T cells isolated from PBMCs. This chain connects TRBV19 to TRBJ1-5; TRBD1 agrees at 7 bases. CDR3 in DNA: TGTGCCAGTAGTCTAGGGGGCGGCTTGAATCAGCCCCAGCATTTT. It translates to CASSLGGGLNQPQHF.